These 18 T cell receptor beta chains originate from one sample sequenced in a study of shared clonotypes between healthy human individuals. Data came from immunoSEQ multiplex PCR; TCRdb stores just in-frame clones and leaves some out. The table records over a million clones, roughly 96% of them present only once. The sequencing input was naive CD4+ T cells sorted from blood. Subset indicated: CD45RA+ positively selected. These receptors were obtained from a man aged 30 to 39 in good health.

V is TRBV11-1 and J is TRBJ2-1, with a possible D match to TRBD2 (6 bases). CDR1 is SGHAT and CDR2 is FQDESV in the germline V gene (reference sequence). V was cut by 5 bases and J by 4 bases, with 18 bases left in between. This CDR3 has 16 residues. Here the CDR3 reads CASSPEISGQYNEQFF. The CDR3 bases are TGTGCCAGCAGCCCAGAGATTAGCGGCCAATACAATGAGCAGTTCTTC.

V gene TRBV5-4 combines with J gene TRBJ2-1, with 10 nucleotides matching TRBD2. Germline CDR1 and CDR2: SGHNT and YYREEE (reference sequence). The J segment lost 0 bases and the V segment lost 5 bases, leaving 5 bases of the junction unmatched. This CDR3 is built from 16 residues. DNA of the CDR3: TGTGCCAGCAGAGGGACTAGCGCCAACTCCTACAATGAGCAGTTCTTC. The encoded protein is CASRGTSANSYNEQFF.

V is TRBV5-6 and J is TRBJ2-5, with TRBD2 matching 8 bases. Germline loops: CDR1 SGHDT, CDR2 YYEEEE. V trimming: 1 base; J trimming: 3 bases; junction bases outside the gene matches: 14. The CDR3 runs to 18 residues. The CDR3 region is CASSLLEFHRGGEETQYF. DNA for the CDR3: TGTGCCAGCAGCTTGTTAGAATTTCATCGGGGGGGAGAAGAGACCCAGTACTTC. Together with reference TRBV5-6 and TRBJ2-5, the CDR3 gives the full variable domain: DAGVTQSPTHLIKTRGQQVTLRCSPKSGHDTVSWYQQALGQGPQFIFQYYEEEERQRGNFPDRFSGHQFPNYSSELNVNALLLGDSALYLCASSLLEFHRGGEETQYFGPGTRLLVL.

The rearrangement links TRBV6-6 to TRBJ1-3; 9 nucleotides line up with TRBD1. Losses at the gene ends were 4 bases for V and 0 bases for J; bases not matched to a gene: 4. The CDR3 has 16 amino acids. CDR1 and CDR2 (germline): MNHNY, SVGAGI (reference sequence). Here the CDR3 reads CASSFGTGRSGNTIYF. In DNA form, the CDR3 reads TGTGCCAGCAGTTTCGGGACAGGGCGCTCTGGAAACACCATATATTTT.

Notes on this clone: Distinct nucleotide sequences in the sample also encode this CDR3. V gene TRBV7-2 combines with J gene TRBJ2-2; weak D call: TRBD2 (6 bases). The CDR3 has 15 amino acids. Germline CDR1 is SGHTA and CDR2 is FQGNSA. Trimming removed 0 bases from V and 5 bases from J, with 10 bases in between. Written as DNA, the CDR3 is TGTGCCAGCAGCTTAGCGAGGGCGGGGACCGGGGAGCTGTTTTTT. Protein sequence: CASSLARAGTGELFF.

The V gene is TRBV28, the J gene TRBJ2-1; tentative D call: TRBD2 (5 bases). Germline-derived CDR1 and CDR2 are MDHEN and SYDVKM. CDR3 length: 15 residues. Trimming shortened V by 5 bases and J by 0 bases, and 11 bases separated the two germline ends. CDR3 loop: CASSKRKSSYNEQFF. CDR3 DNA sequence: TGTGCCAGCAGTAAGCGGAAGAGCTCCTACAATGAGCAGTTCTTC.

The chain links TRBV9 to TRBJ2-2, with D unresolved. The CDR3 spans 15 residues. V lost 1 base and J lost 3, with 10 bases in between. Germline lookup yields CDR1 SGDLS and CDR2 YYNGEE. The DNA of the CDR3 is TGTGCCAGCAGCGTATGGTCAGAACACACCGGGGAGCTGTTTTTT. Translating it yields CASSVWSEHTGELFF.

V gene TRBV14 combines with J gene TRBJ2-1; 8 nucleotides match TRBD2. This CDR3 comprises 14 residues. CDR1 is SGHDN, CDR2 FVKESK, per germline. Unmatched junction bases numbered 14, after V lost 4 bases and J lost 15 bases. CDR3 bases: TGTGCCAGCAGCCCAGGAAGGCCGAGCGGGAGAATGTTCTTC. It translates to CASSPGRPSGRMFF. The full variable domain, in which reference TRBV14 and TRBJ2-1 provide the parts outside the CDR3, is EAGVTQFPSHSVIEKGQTVTLRCDPISGHDNLYWYRRVMGKEIKFLLHFVKESKQDESGMPNNRFLAERTGGTYSTLKVQPAELEDSGVYFCASSPGRPSGRMFFGPGTRLTVL.

CDR3 sequence: CASSPRSSGLTNQPQHF. The CDR3 nucleotides read TGTGCCAGCAGCCCCCGTTCCTCAGGACTAACCAATCAGCCCCAGCATTTT. The chain uses TRBV7-2 and TRBJ1-5; D is unresolved. The V end was cut by 5 bases, the J end by 3 bases, with 20 bases between. Per the germline V gene, CDR1 is SGHTA and CDR2 is FQGNSA. The CDR3 loop spans 17 amino acids.

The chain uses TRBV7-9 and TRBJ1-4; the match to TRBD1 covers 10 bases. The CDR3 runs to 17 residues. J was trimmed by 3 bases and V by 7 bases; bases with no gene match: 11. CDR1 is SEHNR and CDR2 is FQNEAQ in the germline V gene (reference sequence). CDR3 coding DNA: TGTGCCAGCATCCCCCCGGGCGGGACAGGGGCTAATGAAAAACTGTTTTTT. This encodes CASIPPGGTGANEKLFF.

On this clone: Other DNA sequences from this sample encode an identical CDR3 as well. As DNA, the CDR3 is TGTGCCAGCAGCCCGGGACTAGCGGCATCCTACGAGCAGTACTTC. Amino acids: CASSPGLAASYEQYF. The genes are TRBV7-2 and TRBJ2-7; TRBD2 matches 11 bases. Germline V gene data show CDR1 as SGHTA and CDR2 as FQGNSA. CDR3 length: 15 residues. The J segment lost 1 base and the V segment lost 5 bases, leaving 4 bases of the junction unmatched. Complete variable domain (other parts from reference TRBV7-2 and TRBJ2-7): GAGVSQSPSNKVTEKGKDVELRCDPISGHTALYWYRQSLGQGLEFLIYFQGNSAPDKSGLPSDRFSAERTGGSVSTLTIQRTQQEDSAVYLCASSPGLAASYEQYFGPGTRLTVT.

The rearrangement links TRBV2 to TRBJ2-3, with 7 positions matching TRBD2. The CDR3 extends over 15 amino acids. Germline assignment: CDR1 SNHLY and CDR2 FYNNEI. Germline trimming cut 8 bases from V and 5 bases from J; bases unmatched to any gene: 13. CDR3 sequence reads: CASQEDAGARDTQYF. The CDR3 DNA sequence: TGTGCCAGCCAAGAAGATGCGGGAGCCAGAGATACGCAGTATTTT.

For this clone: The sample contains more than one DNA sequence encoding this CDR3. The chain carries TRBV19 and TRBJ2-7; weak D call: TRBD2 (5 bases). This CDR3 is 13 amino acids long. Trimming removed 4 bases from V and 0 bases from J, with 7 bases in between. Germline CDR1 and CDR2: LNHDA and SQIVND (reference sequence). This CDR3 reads CASSTGSSYEQYF. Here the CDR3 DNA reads TGTGCCAGTAGTACGGGGAGCTCCTACGAGCAGTACTTC.

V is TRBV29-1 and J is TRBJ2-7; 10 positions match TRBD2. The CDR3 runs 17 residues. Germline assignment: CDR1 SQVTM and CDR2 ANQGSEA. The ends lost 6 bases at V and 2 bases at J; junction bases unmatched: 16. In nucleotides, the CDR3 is TGCAGCGTGGGGGCAGGACTAGCGGCCGGAGGCCCCTACGAGCAGTACTTC. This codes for CSVGAGLAAGGPYEQYF.

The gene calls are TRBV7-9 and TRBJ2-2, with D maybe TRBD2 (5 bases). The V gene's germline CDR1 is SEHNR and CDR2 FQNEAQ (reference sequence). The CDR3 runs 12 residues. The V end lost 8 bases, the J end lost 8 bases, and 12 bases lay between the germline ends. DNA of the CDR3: TGTGCCAGCCCACGGGGTAAAGGGGAGCTGTTTTTT. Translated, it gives CASPRGKGELFF.

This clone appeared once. The CDR3 coding sequence is TGTGCCAGCAGCCCCCGGGACGGAGACTCCTACGAGCAGTACTTC. Translated: CASSPRDGDSYEQYF. V gene TRBV6-5 combines with J gene TRBJ2-7; D possibly uses TRBD1 or TRBD2 (5 bases each). V was cut by 6 bases and J by 0 bases, with 15 bases left in between. The CDR3 is 15 amino acids. Germline V gives CDR1 MNHEY, CDR2 SVGAGI.

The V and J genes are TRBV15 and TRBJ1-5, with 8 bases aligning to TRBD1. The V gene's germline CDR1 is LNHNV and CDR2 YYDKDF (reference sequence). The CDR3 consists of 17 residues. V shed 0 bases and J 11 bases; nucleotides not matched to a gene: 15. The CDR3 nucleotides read TGTGCCACCAGCAGAGACCTTTTGGGGACAGGCGGGTCAACCCAGCATTTT. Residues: CATSRDLLGTGGSTQHF.

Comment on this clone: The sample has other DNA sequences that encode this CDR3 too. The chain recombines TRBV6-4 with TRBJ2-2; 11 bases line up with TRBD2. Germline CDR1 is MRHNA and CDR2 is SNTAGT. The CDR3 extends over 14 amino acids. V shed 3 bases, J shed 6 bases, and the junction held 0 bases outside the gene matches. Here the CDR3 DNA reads TGTGCCAGCAGTGAACTAGCGGGAGCCGGGGAGCTGTTTTTT. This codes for CASSELAGAGELFF.